Each of the 16 T cell receptor beta chains below was sequenced from the same sample in a study of T cells in Graves' hyperthyroidism and ophthalmopathy. TCR beta CDR3 regions were amplified from RNA transcripts. First-round RT-PCR targeting the TCR CDR3 was performed with the HTBI primer set. MiXCR was run by TCRdb on the multiplex PCR reads, yielding one entry per CDR3 protein. The table includes hundreds of thousands of distinct CDR3 sequences, 38% detected once. Sequenced: blood. Every receptor here comes from a man aged 18 to 30 with Graves' hyperthyroidism.

This clonotype was counted a few times. This rearrangement joins TRBV6-5 to TRBJ1-1, with a possible D match to TRBD1 (6 bases). Germline V gives CDR1 MNHEY, CDR2 SVGAGI. The CDR3 is 11 residues long. V lost 6 bases to trimming and J lost 8 bases, with 10 bases between them. CDR3 sequence: CASSPGQEAFF. In DNA form, the CDR3 reads TGTGCCAGCAGCCCCGGACAGGAAGCTTTCTTT.

The chain joins TRBV20-1 to TRBJ1-1, with a tentative D call TRBD1 (6 bases). Germline V gives CDR1 DFQATT, CDR2 SNEGSKA (reference sequence). V was pared by 0 bases and J by 11 bases, with 19 bases between. This CDR3 contains 14 residues. In DNA form, the CDR3 reads TGCAGTGCTAGAGATGGGGGGCAGGGGTCCTCGGCTTTCTTT. Translated, it gives CSARDGGQGSSAFF.

This chain uses TRBV10-3 with TRBJ1-1; D is undetermined. V was trimmed by 10 bases and J by 4 bases, leaving 19 bases between them. The CDR3 is 14 amino acids. The germline gives CDR1 ENHRY, CDR2 SYGVKD. CDR3 region: CASRPQSGGTEAFF. The CDR3 DNA reads TGTGCCAGCAGGCCGCAGTCCGGAGGCACTGAAGCTTTCTTT.

This clonotype was recorded a few times. One junction end disagrees with the germline gene, perhaps due to a read error. The chain is built from TRBV7-8 and TRBJ1-4, with D hard to call. This CDR3 comprises 15 residues. CDR1 SGHVS and CDR2 FQNEAQ come from the germline V gene. This CDR3 is CASSQGPALGEKLFF. The CDR3 DNA reads as TGCGCCAGCAGCCAAGGGCCGGCACTAGGAGAAAAACTGTTTTTT. The whole variable domain, remainder taken from reference TRBV7-8 and TRBJ1-4, is GAGVSQSPRYKVAKRGQDVALRCDPISGHVSLFWYQQALGQGPEFLTYFQNEAQLDKSGLPSDRFFAERPEGSVSTLKIQRTQQEDSAVYLCASSQGPALGEKLFFGSGTQLSVL.

This clonotype was counted a few times. The chain carries TRBV12-3 or TRBV12-4 and TRBJ2-2, with TRBD1 identical over 7 bases. The J segment lost 5 bases and the V segment lost 3 bases, leaving 6 bases of the junction unmatched. The CDR3 spans 15 residues. The CDR3 reads CASSFEGARTGELFF. DNA for the CDR3: TGTGCCAGCAGTTTCGAGGGGGCAAGGACCGGGGAGCTGTTTTTT.

This clonotype has ten or more counts. The chain has TRBV5-4 and TRBJ1-1; no clear D gene. The CDR3 is 13 amino acids. V was pared by 2 bases and J by 3 bases, with 8 bases between. Germline values: CDR1 SGHNT, CDR2 YYREEE (reference sequence). In nucleotides, the CDR3 is TGTGCCAGCAGCTTCCCACCGGACACTGAAGCTTTCTTT. This translates into CASSFPPDTEAFF. Full variable domain (outside the CDR3, taken from reference TRBV5-4 and TRBJ1-1): ETGVTQSPTHLIKTRGQQVTLRCSSQSGHNTVSWYQQALGQGPQFIFQYYREEENGRGNFPPRFSGLQFPNYSSELNVNALELDDSALYLCASSFPPDTEAFFGQGTRLTVV.

The chain combines TRBV2 with TRBJ2-5, with 9 bases identical to TRBD2. V shed 10 bases, J shed 1 base, and the junction held 7 bases outside the gene matches. Germline CDR1 reads SNHLY; CDR2 reads FYNNEI. The CDR3 sequence is 14 residues long. The CDR3 sequence: CATFPAGGQETQYF. CDR3 sequence (DNA): TGTGCCACCTTTCCAGCGGGAGGCCAAGAGACCCAGTACTTC. Full variable domain (remainder filled in from reference TRBV2 and TRBJ2-5): EPEVTQTPSHQVTQMGQEVILRCVPISNHLYFYWYRQILGQKVEFLVSFYNNEISEKSEIFDDQFSVERPDGSNFTLKIRSTKLEDSAMYFCATFPAGGQETQYFGPGTRLLVL.

The table lists this clonotype with a few counts. The chain recombines TRBV7-9 with TRBJ2-7; 7 bases fit TRBD1. The CDR3 contains 15 residues. J gave up 5 bases and V 2 bases, and 9 bases lay outside the gene matches. The germline V gene encodes CDR1 SEHNR and CDR2 FQNEAQ (reference sequence). The chain's CDR3 is CASSLFEGASHEQYF. CDR3 nucleotide sequence: TGTGCCAGCAGCTTATTCGAGGGGGCGAGCCACGAGCAGTACTTC.

Worth noting for this clonotype: One junction end does not reproduce the germline sequence, and a read error may be involved. This chain uses TRBV5-1 with TRBJ1-5, with D hard to call. Germline V gives CDR1 SGHRS, CDR2 YFSETQ. This CDR3 is 14 amino acids long. The CDR3 region is CASRLRDSNQPQHF. The CDR3 DNA follows: TGTGCCAGCCGGTTAAGGGATAGCAATCAGCCCCAGCATTTT. Together with reference TRBV5-1 and TRBJ1-5, the CDR3 gives the full variable domain: KAGVTQTPRYLIKTRGQQVTLSCSPISGHRSVSWYQQTPGQGLQFLFEYFSETQRNKGNFPGRFSGRQFSNSRSEMNVSTLELGDSALYLCASRLRDSNQPQHFGDGTRLSIL.

This clonotype was found a few times. The rearrangement uses TRBV6-2 or TRBV6-3 and TRBJ2-7; D is perhaps TRBD1 (5 bases). The CDR3 runs to 14 residues. The germline V gene has CDR1 MNHEY and CDR2 SVGEGT. V was cut by 5 bases and J by 2 bases, with 13 bases left in between. This CDR3 reads CASSEWTPAYEQYF. The DNA of the CDR3 is TGTGCCAGCAGTGAGTGGACACCAGCCTACGAGCAGTACTTC.

The V call is TRBV25-1, the J call TRBJ1-1, with 8 nucleotides matching TRBD1. The CDR3 has 12 amino acids. Per germline, CDR1 MGHDK and CDR2 SYGVNS. The trim removed 7 bases at V and 6 bases at J, leaving 4 bases unmatched. The CDR3 protein is CASKNRGAEAFF. CDR3 DNA: TGTGCCAGCAAAAACAGGGGGGCTGAAGCTTTCTTT.

This chain joins TRBV29-1 and TRBJ2-3; D may be TRBD1 (6 bases). Trimming left V 5 bases short and J 12 bases short, with 15 bases between. CDR1 and CDR2 (germline): SQVTM, ANQGSEA. This CDR3 is 11 amino acids long. The CDR3 loop reads CSVLGADIQYF. The CDR3 bases are TGCAGCGTTCTGGGGGCTGACATTCAGTATTTT.

This clonotype was counted a single time. Since a much larger clone is just one base distant, this may be a read error. The rearrangement joins TRBV6-5 to TRBJ1-5; D remains ambiguous. The CDR3 sequence is 13 residues long. In germline, CDR1 is MNHEY, CDR2 SVGAGI. In nucleotides, the CDR3 is TGTGCCGGCAGACCGAATAGCAATCAGCCCCAGCATTTT. Translation gives CAGRPNSNQPQHF.

Ten or more counts support this clonotype. This chain joins TRBV5-1 and TRBJ1-2; TRBD1 might be the D (6 bases). The germline CDR1 and CDR2 sequences are SGHRS and YFSETQ. V was trimmed by 0 bases and J by 6 bases, leaving 12 bases between them. The CDR3 spans 14 residues. The CDR3 coding sequence is TGCGCCAGCAGCTTGGGTGGACAGATTGATGGCTACACCTTC. This codes for CASSLGGQIDGYTF.

V and J are TRBV29-1 and TRBJ2-5; D gene unclear. Germline assignment: CDR1 SQVTM and CDR2 ANQGSEA. V was pared by 3 bases and J by 7 bases, with 15 bases between. The CDR3 runs to 13 residues. CDR3 residues: CSVDLGSLRTQYF. CDR3 DNA: TGCAGCGTTGACCTGGGGTCTCTTAGGACCCAGTACTTC. Full variable domain (rest looked up from reference TRBV29-1 and TRBJ2-5): SAVISQKPSRDICQRGTSLTIQCQVDSQVTMMFWYRQQPGQSLTLIATANQGSEATYESGFVIDKFPISRPNLTFSTLTVSNMSPEDSSIYLCSVDLGSLRTQYFGPGTRLLVL.

The chain employs TRBV11-2 and TRBJ2-7, with D possibly matching TRBD1 (6 bases). CDR3 size: 14 residues. V lost 4 bases and J 2 bases, leaving 12 bases between the germline ends. Per germline, CDR1 SGHAT and CDR2 FQNNGV. The CDR3 here is CASSSHGQPYEQYF. The CDR3 nucleotides are TGTGCCAGCAGCTCTCATGGACAGCCCTACGAGCAGTACTTC.